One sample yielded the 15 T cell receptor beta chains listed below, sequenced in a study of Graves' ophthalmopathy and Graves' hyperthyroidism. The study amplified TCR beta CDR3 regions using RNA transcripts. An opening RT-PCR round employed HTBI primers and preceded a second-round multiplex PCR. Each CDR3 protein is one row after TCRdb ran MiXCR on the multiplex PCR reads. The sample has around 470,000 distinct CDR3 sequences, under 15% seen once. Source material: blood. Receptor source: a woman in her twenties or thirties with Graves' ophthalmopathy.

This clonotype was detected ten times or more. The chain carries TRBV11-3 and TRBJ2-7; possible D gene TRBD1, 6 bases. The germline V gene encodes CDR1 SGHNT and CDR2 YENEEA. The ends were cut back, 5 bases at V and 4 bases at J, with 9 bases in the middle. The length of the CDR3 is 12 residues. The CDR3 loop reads CASSTGTYEQYF. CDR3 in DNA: TGTGCCAGCAGCACCGGGACATACGAGCAGTACTTC.

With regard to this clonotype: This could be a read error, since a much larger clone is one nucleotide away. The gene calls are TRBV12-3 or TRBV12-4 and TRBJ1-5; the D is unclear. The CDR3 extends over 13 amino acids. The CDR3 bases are TGTGCCAGCACTCAGGCGGGCAATCAGCCCCAGCAGTTT. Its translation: CASTQAGNQPQQF.

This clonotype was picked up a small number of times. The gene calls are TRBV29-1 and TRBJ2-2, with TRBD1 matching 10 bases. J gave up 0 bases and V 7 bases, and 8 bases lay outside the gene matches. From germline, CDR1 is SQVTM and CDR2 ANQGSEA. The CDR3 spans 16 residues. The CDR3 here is CSARLGTGANTGELFF. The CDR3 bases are TGCAGCGCCCGTCTAGGGACAGGGGCGAACACCGGGGAGCTGTTTTTT.

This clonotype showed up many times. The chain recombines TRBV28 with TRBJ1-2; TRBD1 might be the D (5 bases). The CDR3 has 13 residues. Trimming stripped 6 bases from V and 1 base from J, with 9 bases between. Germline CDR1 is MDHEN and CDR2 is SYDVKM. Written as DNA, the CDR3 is TGTGCCAGCAGACAGGCGAATAACTATGGCTACACCTTC. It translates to CASRQANNYGYTF.

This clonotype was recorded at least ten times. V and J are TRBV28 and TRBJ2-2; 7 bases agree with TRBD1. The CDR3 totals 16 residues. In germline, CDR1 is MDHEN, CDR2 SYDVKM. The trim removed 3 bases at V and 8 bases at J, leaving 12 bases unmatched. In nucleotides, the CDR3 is TGTGCCAGCAGTTTTTCGGGACAGAGTTTTGCGGGGGAGCTGTTTTTT. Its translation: CASSFSGQSFAGELFF. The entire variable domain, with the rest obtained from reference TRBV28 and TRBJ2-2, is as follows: DVKVTQSSRYLVKRTGEKVFLECVQDMDHENMFWYRQDPGLGLRLIYFSYDVKMKEKGDIPEGYSVSREKKERFSLILESASTNQTSMYLCASSFSGQSFAGELFFGEGSRLTVL.

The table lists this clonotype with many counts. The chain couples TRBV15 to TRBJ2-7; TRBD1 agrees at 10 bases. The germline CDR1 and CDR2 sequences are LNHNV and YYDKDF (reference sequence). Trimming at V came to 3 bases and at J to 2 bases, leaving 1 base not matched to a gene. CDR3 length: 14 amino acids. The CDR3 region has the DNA TGTGCCACCAGCAGGGACAGGGGGGCCTACGAGCAGTACTTC. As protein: CATSRDRGAYEQYF.

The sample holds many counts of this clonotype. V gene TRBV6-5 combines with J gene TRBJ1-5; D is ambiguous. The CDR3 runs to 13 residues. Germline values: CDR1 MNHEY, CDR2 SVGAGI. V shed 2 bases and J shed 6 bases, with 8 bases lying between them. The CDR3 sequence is CASSYEVAQPQHF. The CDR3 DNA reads TGTGCCAGCAGTTACGAAGTGGCTCAGCCCCAGCATTTT.

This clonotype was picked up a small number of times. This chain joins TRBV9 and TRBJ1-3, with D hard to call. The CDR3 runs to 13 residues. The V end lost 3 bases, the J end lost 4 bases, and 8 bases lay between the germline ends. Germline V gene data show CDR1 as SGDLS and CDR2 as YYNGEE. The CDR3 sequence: CASSERLGNTIYF. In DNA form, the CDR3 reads TGTGCCAGCAGCGAGCGACTGGGAAACACCATATATTTT.

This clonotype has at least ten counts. This CDR3 reads CASSPSRGKRNTIYF. Written as DNA, the CDR3 is TGTGCCAGCTCACCCTCGAGGGGGAAAAGAAACACCATATATTTT. The rearrangement uses TRBV18 and TRBJ1-3; D might be TRBD1 (6 bases). Between the trimmed V and J ends, which lost 3 bases and 5 bases, there was a span of 14 bases. Germline V gene data show CDR1 as KGHSH and CDR2 as LQKENI. The length of the CDR3 is 15 residues.

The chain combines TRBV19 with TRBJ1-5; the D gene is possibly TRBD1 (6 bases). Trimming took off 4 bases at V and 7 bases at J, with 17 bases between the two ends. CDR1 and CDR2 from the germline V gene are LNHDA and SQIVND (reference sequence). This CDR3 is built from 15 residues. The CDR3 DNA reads TGTGCCAGTAGTAGGGACTACGGGGGCGAGCAGCCCCAGCATTTT. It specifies CASSRDYGGEQPQHF.

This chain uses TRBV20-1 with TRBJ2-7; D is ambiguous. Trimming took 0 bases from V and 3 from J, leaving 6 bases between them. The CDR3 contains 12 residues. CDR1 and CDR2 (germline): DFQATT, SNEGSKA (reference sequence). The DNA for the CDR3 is TGCAGTGCTAGAGACAACGGCTACGAGCAGTACTTC. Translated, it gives CSARDNGYEQYF.

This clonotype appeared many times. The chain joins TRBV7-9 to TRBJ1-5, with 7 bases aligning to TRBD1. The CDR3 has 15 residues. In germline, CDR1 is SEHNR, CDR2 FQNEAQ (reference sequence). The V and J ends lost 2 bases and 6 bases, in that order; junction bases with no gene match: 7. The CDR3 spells CASSLSTGIGQPQHF. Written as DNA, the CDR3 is TGTGCCAGCAGCTTATCGACAGGGATCGGTCAGCCCCAGCATTTT.

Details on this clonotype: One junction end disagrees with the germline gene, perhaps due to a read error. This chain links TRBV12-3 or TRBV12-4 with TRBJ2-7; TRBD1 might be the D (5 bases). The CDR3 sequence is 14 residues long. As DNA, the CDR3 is TGTGCCATCAGTTTAGCAGGGATCTCCTACGAGCAGTACTTC. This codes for CAISLAGISYEQYF.

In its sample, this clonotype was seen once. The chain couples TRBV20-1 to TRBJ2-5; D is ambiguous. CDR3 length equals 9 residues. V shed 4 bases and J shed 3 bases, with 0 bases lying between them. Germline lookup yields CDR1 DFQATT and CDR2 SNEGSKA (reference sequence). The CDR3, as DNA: TGCAGTGCTAAAGAGACCCAGTACTTC. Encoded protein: CSAKETQYF.

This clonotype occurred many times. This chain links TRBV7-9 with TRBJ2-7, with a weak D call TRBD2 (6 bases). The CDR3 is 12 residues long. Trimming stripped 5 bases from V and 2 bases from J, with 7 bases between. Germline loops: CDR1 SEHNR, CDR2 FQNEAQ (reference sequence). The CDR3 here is CASSGGTYEQYF. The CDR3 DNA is TGTGCCAGCAGCGGGGGGACCTACGAGCAGTACTTC.